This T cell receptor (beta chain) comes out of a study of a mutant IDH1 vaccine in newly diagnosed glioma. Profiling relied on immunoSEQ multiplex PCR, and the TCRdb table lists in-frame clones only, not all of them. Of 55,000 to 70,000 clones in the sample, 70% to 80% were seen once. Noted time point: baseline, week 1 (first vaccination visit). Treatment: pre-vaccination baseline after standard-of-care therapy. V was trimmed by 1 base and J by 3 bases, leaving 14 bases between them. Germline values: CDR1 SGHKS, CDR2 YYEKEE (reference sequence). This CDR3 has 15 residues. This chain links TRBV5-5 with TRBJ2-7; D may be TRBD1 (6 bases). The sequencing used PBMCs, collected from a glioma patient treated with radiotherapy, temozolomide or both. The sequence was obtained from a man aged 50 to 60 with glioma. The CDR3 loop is CASSLMAGAGYEQYF. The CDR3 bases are TGTGCCAGCAGCTTGATGGCAGGGGCAGGCTACGAGCAGTACTTC.